This T cell receptor beta chain was profiled in a study of vaccination effects on CD4 cells after COVID-19. The V end was cut by 0 bases, the J end by 0 bases, with 13 bases between. Per germline, CDR1 SGHAT and CDR2 FQNNGV. This CDR3 region has 17 residues. Assay: immunoSEQ multiplex PCR; the TCRdb copy retains only in-frame clones and omits some. This sample has about 31,000 clones, with roughly four fifths found just once. Expansion of antigen-specific CD4+ T cells with viral peptide pools was carried out by the ViraFEST assay before sequencing. Isolating CD4+ T cells followed more than eight days of culture. The cohort was immunized with two doses of either the BNT162b2 or mRNA-1273 vaccine. Testing of the vaccine recipients showed negative nucleocapsid antibodies and no prior SARS-CoV-2 infection. Culturing of 1.5 million to 2 million PBMC per well took place with approximately 10 IU/ml IL-2 and around 10 ug/ml peptides.

This clone was seen more than once but under ten times. The target antigen is unknown. The receptor was isolated from a human donor who received a COVID-19 vaccine. Sequenced material: CD4+ T cells from PBMCs cultured with HCoV-229E spike peptides, taken after COVID-19 vaccination. This chain links TRBV11-2 with TRBJ2-3; D is undetermined. The CDR3, as DNA: TGTGCCAGCAGCTTAGATCTGCCCGGAACTAGCACAGATACGCAGTATTTT. This translates into CASSLDLPGTSTDTQYF.